This T cell receptor (beta chain) was profiled in a study of T-cell reconstitution after alpha-beta-depleted transplantation in children. Study-level findings and limits: Reportedly, roughly two months post-transplant, alpha-beta T cells arose from several hundred expanded graft clones. From surviving recipient T cells and thymic progenitors came the high day-60 TCRbeta diversity observed in some patients. It was newly produced T cells that mostly accounted for T-cell counts and diversity one year after transplant.

This clonotype was seen ten or more times. Its antigen is currently unknown. TCRbeta library construction was performed incorporating unique molecular identifiers. TCRdb ran MiXCR on the PCR reads and lists one entry per CDR3 protein. The sample includes over 150,000 distinct CDR3 sequences, 11% seen only once; the top ten take roughly 13%. The CDR3 extends over 17 amino acids. CDR1 MGHRA and CDR2 YSYEKL come from the germline V gene. V trimming: 3 bases; J trimming: 4 bases; junction bases outside the gene matches: 8. The input for sequencing was PBMCs, taken before TCRalphabeta/CD19-depleted stem cell transplant. This sequence originates from a boy between 2 and 10 years old with acute myeloid leukemia, due to receive a stem cell transplant. The J gene is TRBJ2-2, the V gene TRBV4-1; 10 bases line up with TRBD1. The CDR3 here is CASSHTTGGVVTGELFF. CDR3 nucleotide sequence: TGCGCCAGCAGCCATACGACAGGGGGCGTAGTCACCGGGGAGCTGTTTTTT.